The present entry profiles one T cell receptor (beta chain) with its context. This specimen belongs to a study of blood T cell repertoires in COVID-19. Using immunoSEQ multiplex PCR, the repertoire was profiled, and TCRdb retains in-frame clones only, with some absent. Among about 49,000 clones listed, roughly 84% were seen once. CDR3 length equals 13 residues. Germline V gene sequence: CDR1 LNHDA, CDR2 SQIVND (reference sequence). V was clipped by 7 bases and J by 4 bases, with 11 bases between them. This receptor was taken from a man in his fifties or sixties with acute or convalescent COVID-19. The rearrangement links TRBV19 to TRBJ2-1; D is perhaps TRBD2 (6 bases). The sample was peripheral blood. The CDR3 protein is CASMGLGYNEQFF. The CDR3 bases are TGTGCCAGTATGGGACTGGGTTACAATGAGCAGTTCTTC.